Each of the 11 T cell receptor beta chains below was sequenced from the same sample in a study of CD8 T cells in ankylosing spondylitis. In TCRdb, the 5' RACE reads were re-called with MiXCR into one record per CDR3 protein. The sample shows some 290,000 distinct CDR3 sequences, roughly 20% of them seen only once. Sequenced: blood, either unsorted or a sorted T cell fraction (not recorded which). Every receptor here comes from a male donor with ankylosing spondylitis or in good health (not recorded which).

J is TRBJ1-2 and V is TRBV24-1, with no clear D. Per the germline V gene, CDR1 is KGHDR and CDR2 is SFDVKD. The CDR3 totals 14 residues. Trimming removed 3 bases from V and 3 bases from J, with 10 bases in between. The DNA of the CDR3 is TGTGCCACCAGTGATCCCTGGCAAGACTATGGCTACACCTTC. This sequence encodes CATSDPWQDYGYTF.

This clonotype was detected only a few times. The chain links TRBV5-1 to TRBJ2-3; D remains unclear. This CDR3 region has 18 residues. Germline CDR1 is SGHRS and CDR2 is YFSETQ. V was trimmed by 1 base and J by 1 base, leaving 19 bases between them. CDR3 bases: TGCGCCAGCAGCTTGATCGGTCGTTCCCCGACTGGCACAGATACGCAGTATTTT. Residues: CASSLIGRSPTGTDTQYF.

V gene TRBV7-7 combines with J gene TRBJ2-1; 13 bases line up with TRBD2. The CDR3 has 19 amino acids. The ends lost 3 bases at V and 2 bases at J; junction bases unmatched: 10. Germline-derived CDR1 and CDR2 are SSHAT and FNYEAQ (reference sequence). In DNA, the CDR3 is TGTGCCAGCAGCTTTGCCCCTCTACTAGCGGGAGGGCCCTACAATGAGCAGTTCTTC. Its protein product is CASSFAPLLAGGPYNEQFF.

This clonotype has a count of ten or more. This chain's CDR3 is CASSQQRLAGLSYEQYV. The CDR3 coding sequence is TGCGCCAGCAGCCAACAGCGACTAGCGGGTTTATCCTACGAGCAGTACGTC. J is TRBJ2-7 and V is TRBV4-1; 10 bases fit TRBD2. Germline assignment: CDR1 MGHRA and CDR2 YSYEKL. CDR3 length: 17 residues. Unmatched junction bases numbered 8, after V lost 2 bases and J lost 1 base.

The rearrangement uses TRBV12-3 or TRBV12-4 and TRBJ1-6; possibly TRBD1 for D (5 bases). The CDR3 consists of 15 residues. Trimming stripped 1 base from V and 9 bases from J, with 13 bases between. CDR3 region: CASSLGGLGGSPLHF. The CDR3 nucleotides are TGTGCCAGCAGTTTAGGGGGACTTGGGGGTTCACCCCTCCACTTT.

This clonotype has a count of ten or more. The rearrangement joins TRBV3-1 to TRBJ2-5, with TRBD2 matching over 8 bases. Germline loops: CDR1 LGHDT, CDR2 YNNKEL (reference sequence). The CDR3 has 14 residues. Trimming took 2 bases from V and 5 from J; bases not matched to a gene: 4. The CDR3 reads CASSQSRLAETQYF. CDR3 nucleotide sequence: TGTGCCAGCAGCCAATCCAGACTAGCGGAGACCCAGTACTTC.

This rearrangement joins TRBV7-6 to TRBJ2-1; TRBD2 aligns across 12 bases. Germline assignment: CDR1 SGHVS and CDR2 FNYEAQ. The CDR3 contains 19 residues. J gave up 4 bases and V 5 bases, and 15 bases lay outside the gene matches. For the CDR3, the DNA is TGTGCCAGCAGCCGGACTAGCGGGGCTCCCCTCCCGCTTTACAATGAGCAGTTCTTC. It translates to CASSRTSGAPLPLYNEQFF.

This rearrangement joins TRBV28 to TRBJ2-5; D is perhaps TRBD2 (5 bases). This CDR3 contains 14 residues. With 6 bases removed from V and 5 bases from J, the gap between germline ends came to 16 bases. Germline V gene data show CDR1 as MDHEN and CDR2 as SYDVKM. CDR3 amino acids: CASRPVRVVETQYF. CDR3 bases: TGTGCCAGCAGACCTGTGAGGGTGGTTGAGACCCAGTACTTC.

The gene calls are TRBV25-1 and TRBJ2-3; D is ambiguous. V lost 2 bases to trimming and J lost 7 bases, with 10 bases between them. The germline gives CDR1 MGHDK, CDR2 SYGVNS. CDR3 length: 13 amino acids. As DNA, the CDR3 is TGTGCCAGCAGTGAAGGGGTGGGGTATACGCAGTATTTT. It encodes CASSEGVGYTQYF.

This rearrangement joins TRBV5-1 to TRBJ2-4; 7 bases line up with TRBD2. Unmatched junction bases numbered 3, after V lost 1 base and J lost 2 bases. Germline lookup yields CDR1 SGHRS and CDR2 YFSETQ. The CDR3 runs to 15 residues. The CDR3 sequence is CASSLTSASKNIQYF. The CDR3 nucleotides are TGCGCCAGCAGCTTGACTAGCGCCTCCAAAAACATTCAGTACTTC.

The CDR3 DNA reads as TGTGCCAGCAGCGGATACCCCGGAATGGACAGTGATAATTCACCCCTCCACTTT. Its translation: CASSGYPGMDSDNSPLHF. The chain is built from TRBV11-1 and TRBJ1-6; D perhaps matches TRBD1 (6 bases). V lost 5 bases, J lost 5 bases, and 22 bases lay in between. The CDR3 is 18 residues long. Germline V gives CDR1 SGHAT, CDR2 FQDESV (reference sequence). Combining the CDR3 with reference TRBV11-1 and TRBJ1-6 gives the whole variable domain EAEVAQSPRYKITEKSQAVAFWCDPISGHATLYWYRQILGQGPELLVQFQDESVVDDSQLPKDRFSAERLKGVDSTLKIQPAELGDSAMYLCASSGYPGMDSDNSPLHFGNGTRLTVT.